A selection of T cell receptor beta chains follows, all from one sample in a study of tumor-infiltrating lymphocytes in localized non-small cell lung cancer. Sequencing was performed with immunoSEQ multiplex PCR; in TCRdb, only in-frame clones are kept and a portion is missing. The sample holds more than 2,500 clones; around 52% are singletons and the top ten take around 20%. Sequencing was carried out using uninvolved lung tissue not adjacent to the tumor. The source of these receptors is a human donor with non-small cell lung cancer. Both conserved end residues are part of each CDR3. The order of the fields is J gene, V gene, clone size, CDR3 protein. Expanded clones are given a class, and other clones once, few, many or no size at all.

TRBJ1-1 | TRBV5-1 | - | CASSETGPEAFF
TRBJ2-2 | TRBV29-1 | - | CSVLTGGGELFF
TRBJ2-7 | TRBV6-1 | - | CASRALASQPGEQYF
TRBJ1-2 | TRBV27 | - | CASRQAGAYGYTF
TRBJ2-2 | TRBV30 | - | CAYPGLSGELFF
TRBJ1-2 | TRBV30 | - | CAWSFQSYGYTF
TRBJ2-6 | TRBV27 | - | CASSLFSSGANVLTF
TRBJ2-7 | TRBV4-1 | - | CASSQDPVREQYF
TRBJ2-7 | TRBV6-5 | - | CASRGGGVTLYEQYF
TRBJ2-5 | TRBV2 | - | CASSGITGAHETQYF
TRBJ2-1 | TRBV11-3 | few | CASSLNRGGTYNEQFF
TRBJ1-1 | TRBV6-5 | - | CASSHRGVVGSEAFF
TRBJ2-7 | TRBV19 | - | CASSQQGRAYEQYF
TRBJ2-2 | TRBV5-6 | - | CASSFGNTGELFF
TRBJ2-5 | TRBV7-2 | - | CASSAGATIQETQYF
TRBJ2-3 | TRBV5-1 | - | CASSIKTGGADTQYF
TRBJ2-5 | TRBV7-9 | - | CASSLSMGIETQYF
TRBJ1-4 | TRBV27 | - | CASRRYWTGDNEKLFF
TRBJ1-2 | TRBV7-2 | once | CASSHYPDRVYGYTF
TRBJ2-3 | TRBV9 | few | CASSVGAGAGNTQYF
TRBJ1-1 | TRBV30 | - | CAWSERSNTEAFF
TRBJ2-1 | TRBV13 | few | CASSLVRRAYNEQFF
TRBJ1-2 | TRBV7-2 | - | CASSPQGRSDYGYTF
TRBJ2-3 | TRBV5-1 | - | CASSFSTLTSADTDTQYF
TRBJ2-7 | TRBV7-8 | - | CASSWGAQYEQYF
TRBJ2-7 | TRBV30 | - | CAWRGRQTYEQYF
TRBJ1-3 | TRBV20-1 | once | CTLSGNTIYF